These 30 T cell receptor beta chains originate from one sample sequenced in a study of CXCR3-negative and CXCR3-positive naive CD8 T cells. The libraries of TRB cDNA were prepared using 5' RACE with UMI labels. TCRdb processed the 5' RACE reads again and assigns one entry to each CDR3 protein, with no DNA. The listing contains about 22,000 distinct CDR3 sequences. Sequencing was carried out using memory CD8+ T cells from blood. All receptors derive from a human donor in good health. Some clones in this sample may be carry-over from other donors' samples.

The chain uses TRBV20-1 and TRBJ1-1. CDR3 length: 14 amino acids. From germline, CDR1 is DFQATT and CDR2 SNEGSKA (reference sequence). CDR3 region: CSVPRPSSATEAFF.

The V gene is TRBV5-1, the J gene TRBJ2-6; TCRdb picks TRBD1, but there is no DNA to check that call. The germline CDR1 and CDR2 sequences are SGHRS and YFSETQ. The CDR3 sequence is 18 residues long. CDR3 sequence: CASSPRTGGTAGANVLTF. The whole variable domain, remainder taken from reference TRBV5-1 and TRBJ2-6, is KAGVTQTPRYLIKTRGQQVTLSCSPISGHRSVSWYQQTPGQGLQFLFEYFSETQRNKGNFPGRFSGRQFSNSRSEMNVSTLELGDSALYLCASSPRTGGTAGANVLTFGAGSRLTVL.

This chain links TRBV12-3 or TRBV12-4 with TRBJ2-2. The CDR3 loop spans 12 amino acids. The CDR3: CASSSVSGELFF.

The chain employs TRBV20-1 and TRBJ2-5; lacking DNA, the TRBD2 call made by TCRdb goes unchecked. The CDR3 totals 16 residues. The germline CDR1 and CDR2 sequences are DFQATT and SNEGSKA (reference sequence). The chain's CDR3 is CSAMGLAGAPQETQYF.

This clonotype is labeled medium-sized based on frequency. The V call is TRBV19, the J call TRBJ2-4. This CDR3 has 17 residues. Germline CDR1 reads LNHDA; CDR2 reads SQIVND (reference sequence). CDR3 amino acids: CASSIDRAVGAKNIQYF.

The rearrangement joins TRBV6-5 to TRBJ2-7. The length of the CDR3 is 11 residues. The germline V gene has CDR1 MNHEY and CDR2 SVGAGI. The CDR3 sequence: CASSSLREQYF.

V and J are TRBV29-1 and TRBJ1-2; checking the TCRdb D call of TRBD1 is not possible without DNA. CDR1 is SQVTM, CDR2 ANQGSEA, per germline. The CDR3 is 15 amino acids. CDR3 sequence: CSVPSQGFTPYGYTF.

CDR3 protein: CASSQDEATGNSPLHF. The genes are TRBV4-3 and TRBJ1-6; TCRdb picks TRBD1, but there is no DNA to check that call. Germline CDR1 is LGHNA and CDR2 is YSLEER. This CDR3 has 16 amino acids.

The chain combines TRBV9 with TRBJ2-7; there is no DNA to check the TCRdb D call of TRBD2. Looked up from germline, CDR1 is SGDLS and CDR2 is YYNGEE. This CDR3 is 15 amino acids long. The CDR3 sequence: CASSVGDGGTYEQYF.

V usage is TRBV7-9 and J usage is TRBJ1-1; the TCRdb D gene call, TRBD1, has no DNA to confirm it. Per the germline V gene, CDR1 is SEHNR and CDR2 is FQNEAQ (reference sequence). The CDR3 length is 15 residues. The CDR3 region is CASRNRQTPNTEAFF.

CDR3 sequence reads: CSVEDSRNTEAFF. V usage is TRBV29-1 and J usage is TRBJ1-1. CDR3 length: 13 amino acids. Germline assignment: CDR1 SQVTM and CDR2 ANQGSEA.

The chain combines TRBV11-2 with TRBJ2-7. The CDR3 has 13 amino acids. CDR1 is SGHAT, CDR2 FQNNGV, per germline. CDR3 in amino acids: CASSFLDSYEQYF.

The chain joins TRBV20-1 to TRBJ2-1; TCRdb picks TRBD2, but there is no DNA to check that call. The CDR3 runs to 17 residues. Germline CDR1 DFQATT, CDR2 SNEGSKA (reference sequence). The CDR3 protein is CSAHLAQAGGGLPEQFF.

By frequency, this clonotype registers medium-sized. V is TRBV7-9 and J is TRBJ2-7; lacking DNA, the TRBD1 call made by TCRdb goes unchecked. The CDR3 consists of 12 residues. In germline, CDR1 is SEHNR, CDR2 FQNEAQ (reference sequence). This chain's CDR3 is CASRQGTYEQYF.

The V call is TRBV7-6, the J call TRBJ2-1; TCRdb's D call, TRBD1, is unchecked because there is no DNA. Germline assignment: CDR1 SGHVS and CDR2 FNYEAQ. There are 16 residues in the CDR3. CDR3 region: CASSLSARGGLNEQFF. Full variable domain (missing parts from reference TRBV7-6 and TRBJ2-1): GAGVSQSPRYKVTKRGQDVALRCDPISGHVSLYWYRQALGQGPEFLTYFNYEAQQDKSGLPNDRFSAERPEGSISTLTIQRTEQRDSAMYRCASSLSARGGLNEQFFGPGTRLTVL.

By frequency, this clonotype is medium-sized. The chain uses TRBV24-1 and TRBJ2-2; TCRdb reports TRBD2, a call that lacks DNA to check it against. Germline CDR1 KGHDR, CDR2 SFDVKD. The CDR3 extends over 15 amino acids. CDR3 protein: CATSGGERDTGELFF.

The chain joins TRBV4-3 to TRBJ2-3. CDR1 and CDR2 (germline): LGHNA, YSLEER. The CDR3 length is 15 residues. The CDR3 region is CASSQVEESTDTQYF.

The chain uses TRBV4-3 and TRBJ2-7; TCRdb indicates TRBD2, and absent DNA this call remains unverified. Germline-derived CDR1 and CDR2 are LGHNA and YSLEER. The CDR3 length is 16 residues. The chain's CDR3 is CASSRALASGKDEQYF.

This chain connects TRBV6-6 to TRBJ2-7; TCRdb reports TRBD2, a call that lacks DNA to check it against. Germline lookup yields CDR1 MNHNY and CDR2 SVGAGI (reference sequence). There are 15 residues in the CDR3. The CDR3 sequence: CASGRGRQGPNEQYF.

The rearrangement links TRBV11-2 to TRBJ1-1; with no DNA, the TCRdb D assignment of TRBD1 cannot be verified. Germline V gene data show CDR1 as SGHAT and CDR2 as FQNNGV. This CDR3 has 14 residues. The CDR3 reads CASSFTQVNTEAFF.

The chain recombines TRBV7-6 with TRBJ2-3. The germline V gene encodes CDR1 SGHVS and CDR2 FNYEAQ. The CDR3 runs to 15 residues. The CDR3: CASSFSGASTDTQYF.

Considering frequency, this clonotype is medium-sized. This rearrangement joins TRBV12-3 or TRBV12-4 to TRBJ2-1; TCRdb indicates TRBD1, and absent DNA this call remains unverified. This CDR3 contains 15 residues. The CDR3 region is CASSLRPDALSEQFF.

V is TRBV7-6 and J is TRBJ2-7; the TRBD1 assignment by TCRdb is unverifiable without DNA. CDR1 SGHVS and CDR2 FNYEAQ come from the germline V gene. This CDR3 is built from 15 residues. The CDR3 protein is CASSLAGQGTYEQYF.

The chain recombines TRBV19 with TRBJ2-1. From germline, CDR1 is LNHDA and CDR2 SQIVND (reference sequence). The CDR3 has 15 amino acids. This CDR3 reads CASSIGGVSYNEQFF.

The V call is TRBV10-3, the J call TRBJ2-7; TCRdb returns TRBD2, unconfirmable since there is no DNA. The CDR3 contains 12 residues. Germline CDR1 ENHRY, CDR2 SYGVKD. This CDR3 reads CAISETSNEQYF.

V gene TRBV29-1 combines with J gene TRBJ2-5; TCRdb's D call of TRBD1 is untestable without DNA. Germline V gene lookup returns CDR1 SQVTM and CDR2 ANQGSEA. The CDR3 is 15 residues long. The CDR3: CSVAFTGGFQETQYF.

The chain joins TRBV5-1 to TRBJ2-7; TCRdb gives TRBD1 as the D gene, but with no DNA this cannot be confirmed. This CDR3 is 18 amino acids long. Germline V lookup: CDR1 SGHRS, CDR2 YFSETQ. CDR3 protein: CASSLAGTGVHSSYEQYF.

The gene calls are TRBV4-2 and TRBJ2-5; without DNA, the TCRdb call of TRBD1 cannot be checked. Germline CDR1 and CDR2: LGHNA and YNFKEQ. The CDR3 runs 15 residues. The CDR3 protein is CASSHAGQPQETQYF.

The rearrangement uses TRBV19 and TRBJ2-7; TCRdb calls TRBD1, which cannot be checked without DNA. Germline V CDR1 and CDR2: LNHDA, SQIVND (reference sequence). This CDR3 region has 17 residues. The CDR3 loop is CASSLFAGNAQPYEQYF. Drawing the rest from reference TRBV19 and TRBJ2-7, the complete variable domain is DGGITQSPKYLFRKEGQNVTLSCEQNLNHDAMYWYRQDPGQGLRLIYYSQIVNDFQKGDIAEGYSVSREKKESFPLTVTSAQKNPTAFYLCASSLFAGNAQPYEQYFGPGTRLTVT.

V is TRBV4-1 and J is TRBJ2-5. This CDR3 contains 14 residues. Germline-derived CDR1 and CDR2 are MGHRA and YSYEKL. The CDR3 loop is CASSQASGQETQYF.